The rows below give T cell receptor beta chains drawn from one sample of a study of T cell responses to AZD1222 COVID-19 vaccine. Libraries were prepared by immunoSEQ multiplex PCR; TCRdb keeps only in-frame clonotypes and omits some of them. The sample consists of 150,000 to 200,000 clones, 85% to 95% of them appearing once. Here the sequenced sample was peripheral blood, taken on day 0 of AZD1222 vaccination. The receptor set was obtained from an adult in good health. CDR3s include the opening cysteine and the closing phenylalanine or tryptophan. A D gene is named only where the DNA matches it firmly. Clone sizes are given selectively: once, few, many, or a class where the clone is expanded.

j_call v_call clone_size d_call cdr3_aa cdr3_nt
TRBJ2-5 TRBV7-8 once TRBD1 CASSQGQGIKQETQYF TGTGCCAGCAGCCAGGGACAGGGGATAAAGCAAGAGACCCAGTACTTC
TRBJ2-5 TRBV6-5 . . CASSYSSLVGETQYF TGTGCCAGCAGTTACAGTTCGCTGGTGGGGGAGACCCAGTACTTC
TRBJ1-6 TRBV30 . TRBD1 CAWGGDRGDNSPLHF TGTGCCTGGGGGGGGGACAGGGGAGATAATTCACCCCTCCACTTT
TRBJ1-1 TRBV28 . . CATQDWNTEAFF TGTGCCACCCAGGACTGGAACACTGAAGCTTTCTTT
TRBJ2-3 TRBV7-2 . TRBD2 CASSFGLAGGTDTQYF TGTGCCAGCAGCTTCGGACTGGCGGGGGGGACAGATACGCAGTATTTT
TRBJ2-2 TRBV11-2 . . CASSLVLVNTGELFF TGTGCCAGCAGCTTAGTTTTAGTGAACACCGGGGAGCTGTTTTTT
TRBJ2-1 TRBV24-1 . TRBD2 CATSDPLSSGGYNEQFF TGTGCCACCAGTGATCCCCTTAGTAGCGGGGGATACAATGAGCAGTTCTTC
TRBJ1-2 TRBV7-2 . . CASSLESGRVDYGYTF TGTGCCAGCAGCTTAGAATCGGGACGGGTAGACTATGGCTACACCTTC
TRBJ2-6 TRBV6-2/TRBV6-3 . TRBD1 CASSSRTGPIPFSGANVLTF TGTGCCAGCAGCTCCAGGACAGGCCCTATCCCCTTCTCTGGGGCCAACGTCCTGACTTTC
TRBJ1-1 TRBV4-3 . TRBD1 CASSQERGLSTEAFF TGCGCCAGCAGCCAAGAAAGGGGGCTAAGCACTGAAGCTTTCTTT
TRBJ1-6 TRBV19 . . CASSLQGTRSNSPLHF TGTGCCAGTAGTCTACAGGGAACCCGCTCAAATTCACCCCTCCACTTT
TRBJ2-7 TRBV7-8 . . CASSLAMGVGYEQYF TGTGCCAGCAGCTTAGCGATGGGCGTGGGGTACGAGCAGTACTTC
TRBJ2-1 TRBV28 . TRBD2 CASSSPQAGGQYNEQFF TGTGCCAGCTCCTCTCCCCAAGCGGGAGGGCAATACAATGAGCAGTTCTTC
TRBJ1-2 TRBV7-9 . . CASSFISDGYTF TGTGCCAGCAGTTTTATATCCGATGGCTACACCTTC
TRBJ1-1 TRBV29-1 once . CSVASRAMNTEAFF TGCAGCGTTGCTAGCAGGGCCATGAACACTGAAGCTTTCTTT
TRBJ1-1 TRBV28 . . CASSLSRTNTEAFF TGTGCCAGCAGTTTAAGCCGGACGAACACTGAAGCTTTCTTT
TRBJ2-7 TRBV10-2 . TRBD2 CASRGLAGESYEQYF TGCGCCAGCAGGGGACTAGCGGGGGAATCCTACGAGCAGTACTTC
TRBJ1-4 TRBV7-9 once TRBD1 CASSFPGGGEKLFF TGTGCCAGCAGCTTCCCAGGGGGTGGTGAAAAACTGTTTTTT
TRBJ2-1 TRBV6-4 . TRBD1 CASSAGDSHNEQFF TGTGCCAGCAGTGCCGGGGACAGTCACAATGAGCAGTTCTTC
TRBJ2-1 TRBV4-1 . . CASSPGPPGGEQFF TGCGCCAGCAGCCCGGGACCTCCCGGGGGTGAGCAGTTCTTC
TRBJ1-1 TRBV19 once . CASSKGVRTEAFF TGTGCCAGTAGTAAGGGGGTACGCACTGAAGCTTTCTTT
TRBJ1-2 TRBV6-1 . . CASSEGQVGASYTF TGTGCCAGCAGTGAAGGGCAGGTGGGGGCCAGCTACACCTTC
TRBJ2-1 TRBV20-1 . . CSASHAVTYNEQFF TGCAGTGCTAGTCACGCGGTCACCTACAATGAGCAGTTCTTC
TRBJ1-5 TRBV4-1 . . CASSHDLVGGSNQPQHF TGCGCCAGCAGCCACGATCTGGTTGGGGGCAGTAATCAGCCCCAGCATTTT
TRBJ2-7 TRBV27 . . CASSGGTYEQYF TGTGCCAGCTCCGGCGGCACCTACGAGCAGTACTTC
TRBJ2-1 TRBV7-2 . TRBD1 CASSLGQGHYNEQFF TGTGCCAGCAGCCTTGGACAGGGGCATTACAATGAGCAGTTCTTC
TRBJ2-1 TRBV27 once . CASSPMTGTEQFF TGTGCCAGCAGTCCGATGACTGGGACTGAGCAGTTCTTC
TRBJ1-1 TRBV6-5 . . CASSRGLRNTEAFF TGTGCCAGCAGTCGGGGACTCAGGAACACTGAAGCTTTCTTT
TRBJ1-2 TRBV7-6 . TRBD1 CASSHPGQLYGYTF TGTGCCAGCAGCCATCCGGGACAGCTCTATGGCTACACCTTC
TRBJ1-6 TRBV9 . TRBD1 CASSAETGDSPLHF TGTGCCAGCAGCGCGGAAACAGGGGACTCACCCCTCCACTTT
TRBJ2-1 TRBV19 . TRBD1 CASSSLGDRSSYNEQFF TGTGCCAGTAGTTCCCTTGGGGACAGGAGCTCCTACAATGAGCAGTTCTTC
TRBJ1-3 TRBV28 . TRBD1 CASLYWGQGKNTIYF TGTGCCAGCCTCTATTGGGGACAGGGAAAAAACACCATATATTTT
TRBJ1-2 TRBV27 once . CASSFKGRSGYTF TGTGCCAGCAGTTTCAAGGGGCGGAGTGGCTACACCTTC
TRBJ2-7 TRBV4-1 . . CASSQVGTNYEQYF TGCGCCAGCAGCCAAGTGGGGACAAACTACGAGCAGTACTTC
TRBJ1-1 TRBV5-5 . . CASSLDRREAFF TGTGCCAGCAGCTTGGACCGACGCGAAGCTTTCTTT
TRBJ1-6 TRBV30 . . CAWSGGDLYNSPLHF TGTGCCTGGAGTGGCGGCGACCTCTATAATTCACCCCTCCACTTT
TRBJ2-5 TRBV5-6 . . CASSLNFAARETQYF TGTGCCAGCAGCTTGAATTTTGCGGCGAGGGAGACCCAGTACTTC
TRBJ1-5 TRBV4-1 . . CASSRLTAPGENQPQHF TGCGCCAGCAGCCGCTTAACTGCTCCGGGCGAGAATCAGCCCCAGCATTTT
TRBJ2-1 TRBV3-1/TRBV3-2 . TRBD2 CASSQGAGLAGGHEQFF TGTGCCAGCAGCCAAGGGGCGGGGCTAGCGGGAGGACATGAGCAGTTCTTC
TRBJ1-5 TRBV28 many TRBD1 CASSTGTGNQPQHF TGTGCCAGCAGCACCGGGACAGGGAACCAGCCCCAGCATTTT
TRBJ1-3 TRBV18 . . CASSPPPLVSGNTIYF TGTGCCAGCTCACCACCGCCTCTCGTCTCTGGAAACACCATATATTTT
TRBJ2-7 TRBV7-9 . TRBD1 CASGTDRYYEQYF TGTGCCAGCGGCACGGACAGGTACTACGAGCAGTACTTC
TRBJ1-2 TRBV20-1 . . CSASGEGYTF TGCAGTGCTAGCGGGGAAGGCTACACCTTC
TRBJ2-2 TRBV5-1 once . CASSLADLGTGELFF TGCGCCAGCAGCTTGGCGGACCTAGGAACCGGGGAGCTGTTTTTT
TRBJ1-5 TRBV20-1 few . CSASESEADHQPQHF TGCAGTGCTAGTGAATCCGAAGCCGACCATCAGCCCCAGCATTTT
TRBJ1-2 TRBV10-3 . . CAIAENYGYTF TGTGCCATCGCCGAGAACTATGGCTACACCTTC